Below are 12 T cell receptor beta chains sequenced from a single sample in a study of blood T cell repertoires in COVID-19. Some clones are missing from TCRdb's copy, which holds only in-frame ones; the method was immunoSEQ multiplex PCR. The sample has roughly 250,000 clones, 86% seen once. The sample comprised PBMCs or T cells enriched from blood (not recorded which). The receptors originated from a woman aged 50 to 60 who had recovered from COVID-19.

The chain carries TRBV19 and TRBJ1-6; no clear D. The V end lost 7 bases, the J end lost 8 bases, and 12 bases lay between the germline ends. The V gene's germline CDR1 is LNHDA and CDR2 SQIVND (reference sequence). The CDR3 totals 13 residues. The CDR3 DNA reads TGTGCCAGTACCCAGTTTATGGATTCACCCCTCCACTTT. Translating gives CASTQFMDSPLHF.

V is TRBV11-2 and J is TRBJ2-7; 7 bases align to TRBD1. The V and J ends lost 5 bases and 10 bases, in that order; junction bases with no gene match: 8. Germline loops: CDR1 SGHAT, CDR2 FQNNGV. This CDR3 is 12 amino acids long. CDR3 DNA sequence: TGTGCCAGCAGCCCCCGACAGGGAAATCAGTACTTC. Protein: CASSPRQGNQYF.

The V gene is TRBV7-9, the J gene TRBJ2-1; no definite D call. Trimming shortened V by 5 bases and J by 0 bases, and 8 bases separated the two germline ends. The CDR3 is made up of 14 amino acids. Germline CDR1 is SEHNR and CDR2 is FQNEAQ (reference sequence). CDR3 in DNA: TGTGCCAGCAGCCAAAAGAGCTCCTACAATGAGCAGTTCTTC. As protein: CASSQKSSYNEQFF.

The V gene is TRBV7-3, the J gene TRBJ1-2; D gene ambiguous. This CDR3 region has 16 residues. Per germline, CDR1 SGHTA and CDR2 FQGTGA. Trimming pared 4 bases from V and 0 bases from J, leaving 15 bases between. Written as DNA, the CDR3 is TGTGCCAGCAGCTCATTTATAGTCGATTCTAACTATGGCTACACCTTC. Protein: CASSSFIVDSNYGYTF.

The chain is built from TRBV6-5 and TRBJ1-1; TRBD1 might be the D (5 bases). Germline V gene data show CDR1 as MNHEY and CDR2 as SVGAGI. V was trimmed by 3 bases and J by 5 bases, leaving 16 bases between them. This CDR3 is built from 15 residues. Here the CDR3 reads CASSYHNRPWTEAFF. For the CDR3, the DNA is TGTGCCAGCAGTTATCATAACAGGCCCTGGACTGAAGCTTTCTTT.

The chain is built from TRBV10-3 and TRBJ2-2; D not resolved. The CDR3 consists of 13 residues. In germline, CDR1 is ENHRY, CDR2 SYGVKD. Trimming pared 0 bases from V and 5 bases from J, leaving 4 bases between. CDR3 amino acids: CAISESQTGELFF. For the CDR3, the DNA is TGTGCCATCAGTGAGTCCCAAACCGGGGAGCTGTTTTTT.

CDR3 in amino acids: CASSLDSGGITEAFF. CDR3 bases: TGTGCCAGCAGCTTAGACTCAGGGGGAATCACTGAAGCTTTCTTT. The rearrangement uses TRBV11-1 and TRBJ1-1; 7 nucleotides line up with TRBD1. Trimming took 1 base from V and 4 from J; bases not matched to a gene: 6. Per the germline V gene, CDR1 is SGHAT and CDR2 is FQDESV (reference sequence). The CDR3 extends over 15 amino acids.

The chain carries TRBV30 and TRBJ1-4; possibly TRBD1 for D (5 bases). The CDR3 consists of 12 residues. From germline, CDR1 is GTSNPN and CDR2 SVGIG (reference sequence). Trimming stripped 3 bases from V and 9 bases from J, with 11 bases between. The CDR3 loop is CAWSDTGKKLFF. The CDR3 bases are TGTGCCTGGAGCGATACAGGAAAAAAACTGTTTTTT.

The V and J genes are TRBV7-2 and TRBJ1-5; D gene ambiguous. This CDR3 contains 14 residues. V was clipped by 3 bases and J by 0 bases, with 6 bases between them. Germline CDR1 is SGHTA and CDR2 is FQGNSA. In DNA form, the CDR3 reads TGTGCCAGCAGCTTCGTCAGTAGCAATCAGCCCCAGCATTTT. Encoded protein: CASSFVSSNQPQHF. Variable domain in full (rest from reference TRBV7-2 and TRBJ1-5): GAGVSQSPSNKVTEKGKDVELRCDPISGHTALYWYRQSLGQGLEFLIYFQGNSAPDKSGLPSDRFSAERTGGSVSTLTIQRTQQEDSAVYLCASSFVSSNQPQHFGDGTRLSIL.

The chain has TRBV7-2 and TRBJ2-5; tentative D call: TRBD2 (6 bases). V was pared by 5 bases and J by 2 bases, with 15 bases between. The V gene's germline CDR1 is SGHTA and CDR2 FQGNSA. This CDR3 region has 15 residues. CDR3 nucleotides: TGTGCCAGCAGCCCATCCTCCGGGAGTCAAGAGACCCAGTACTTC. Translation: CASSPSSGSQETQYF.

In DNA form, the CDR3 reads TGTGCCAGCAGCTTAAGGGGGCGCCTCGACGAGCAGTACTTC. Encoded protein: CASSLRGRLDEQYF. The chain couples TRBV7-2 to TRBJ2-7; 7 nucleotides agree with TRBD1. With V trimmed by 2 bases and J by 5 bases, 6 bases remained unmatched. The CDR3 is 14 amino acids. CDR1 and CDR2 from the germline V gene are SGHTA and FQGNSA.

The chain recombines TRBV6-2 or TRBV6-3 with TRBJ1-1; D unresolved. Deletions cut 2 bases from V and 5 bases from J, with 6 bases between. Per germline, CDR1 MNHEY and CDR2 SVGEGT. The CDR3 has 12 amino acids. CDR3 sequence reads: CASSYGRTEAFF. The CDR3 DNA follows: TGTGCCAGCAGTTACGGGAGAACTGAAGCTTTCTTT.